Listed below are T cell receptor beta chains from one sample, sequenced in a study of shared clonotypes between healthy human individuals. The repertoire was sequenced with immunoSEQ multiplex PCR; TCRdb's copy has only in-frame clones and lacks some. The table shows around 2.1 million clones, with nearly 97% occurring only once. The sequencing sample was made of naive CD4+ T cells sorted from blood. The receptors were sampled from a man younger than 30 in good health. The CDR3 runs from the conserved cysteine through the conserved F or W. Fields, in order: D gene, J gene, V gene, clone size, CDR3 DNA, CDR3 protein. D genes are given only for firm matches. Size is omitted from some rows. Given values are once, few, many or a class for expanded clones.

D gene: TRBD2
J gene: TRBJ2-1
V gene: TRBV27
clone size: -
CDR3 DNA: TGTGCCAGCAGTACTCCGGGACTAGCGGTTGAGCAGTTCTTC
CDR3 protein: CASSTPGLAVEQFF

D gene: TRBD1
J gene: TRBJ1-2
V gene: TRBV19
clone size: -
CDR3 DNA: TGTGCCAGTAGTATAGGCCAGACAGGGAACTATGGCTACACCTTC
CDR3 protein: CASSIGQTGNYGYTF

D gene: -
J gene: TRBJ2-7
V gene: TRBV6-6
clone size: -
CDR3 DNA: TGTGCCAGCAGAAACGGACAGAGCTCCTACGAGCAGTACTTC
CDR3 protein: CASRNGQSSYEQYF

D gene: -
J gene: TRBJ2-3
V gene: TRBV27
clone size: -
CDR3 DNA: TGTGCCAGCAGTTTTATAGTTACAGATACGCAGTATTTT
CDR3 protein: CASSFIVTDTQYF

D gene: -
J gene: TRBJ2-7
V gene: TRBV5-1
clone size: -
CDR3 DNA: TGCGCCAGCAGCCCCCGGGACGGGGGTTGGTACGAGCAGTACTTC
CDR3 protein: CASSPRDGGWYEQYF

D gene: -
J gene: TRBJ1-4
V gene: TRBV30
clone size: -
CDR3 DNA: TGTGCCTGGAGTGGGGGGTCTTGGGAAAAACTGTTTTTT
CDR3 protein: CAWSGGSWEKLFF

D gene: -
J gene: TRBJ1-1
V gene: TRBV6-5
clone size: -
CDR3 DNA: TGTGCCAGCAGTTACTCAAGGGACCACGGAGGCACTGAAGCTTTCTTT
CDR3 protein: CASSYSRDHGGTEAFF

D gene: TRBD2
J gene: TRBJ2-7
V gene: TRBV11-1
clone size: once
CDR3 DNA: TGTGCCAGCAGCTTAGGCGGGGGGTCGACCTACGAGCAGTACTTC
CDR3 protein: CASSLGGGSTYEQYF

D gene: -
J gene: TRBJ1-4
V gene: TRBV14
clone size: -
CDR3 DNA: TGTGCCAGCAGCCAGGGGGACCGGGCCAGAAATCTGTTTTTT
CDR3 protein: CASSQGDRARNLFF

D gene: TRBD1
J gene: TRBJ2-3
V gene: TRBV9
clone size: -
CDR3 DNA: TGTGCCAGCAGCCTCCGAGGGGGCATCACAGATACGCAGTATTTT
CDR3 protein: CASSLRGGITDTQYF

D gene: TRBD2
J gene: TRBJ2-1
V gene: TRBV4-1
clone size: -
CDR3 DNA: TGCGCCAGCAGCCAACCTAGCGGGGGGCCCTACAATGAGCAGTTCTTC
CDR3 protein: CASSQPSGGPYNEQFF

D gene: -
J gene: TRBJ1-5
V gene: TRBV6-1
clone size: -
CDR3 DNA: TGTGCCAGCCGAGGGGGTCAGCCCCAGCATTTT
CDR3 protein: CASRGGQPQHF

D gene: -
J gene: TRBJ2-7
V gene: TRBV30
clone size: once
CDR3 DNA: TGTGCCTGGAGTGTATCCCCTGGGACTTCCTACGAGCAGTACTTC
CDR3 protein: CAWSVSPGTSYEQYF

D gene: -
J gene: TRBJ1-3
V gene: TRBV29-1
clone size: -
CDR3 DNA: TGCAGCGCACGAACGAATGGAAACACCATATATTTT
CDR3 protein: CSARTNGNTIYF

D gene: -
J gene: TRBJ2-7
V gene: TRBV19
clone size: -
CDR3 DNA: TGTGCCAGTAGTATGATTGACAGAACCTACGAGCAGTACTTC
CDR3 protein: CASSMIDRTYEQYF

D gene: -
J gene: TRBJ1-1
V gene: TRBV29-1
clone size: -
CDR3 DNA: TGCAGCGTTACACCGAGGGGGGCAAACACTGAAGCTTTCTTT
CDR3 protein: CSVTPRGANTEAFF

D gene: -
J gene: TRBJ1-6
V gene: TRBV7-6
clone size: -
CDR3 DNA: TGTGCCAGCAGCTTAGGCAGAAACGCAGTTTCACCCCTCCACTTT
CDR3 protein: CASSLGRNAVSPLHF

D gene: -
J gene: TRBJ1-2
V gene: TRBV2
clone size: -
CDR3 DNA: TGTGCCAGCAGAACTACAGGGTGGGATGGCTACACCTTC
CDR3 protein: CASRTTGWDGYTF

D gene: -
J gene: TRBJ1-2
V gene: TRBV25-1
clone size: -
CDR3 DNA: TGTGCCAGCACCGAAGGGTGGACGAAAAACTATGGCTACACCTTC
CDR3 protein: CASTEGWTKNYGYTF

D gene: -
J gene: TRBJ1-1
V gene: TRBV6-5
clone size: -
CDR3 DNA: TGTGCCAGCACCTCCCCTGAAGTCGGAGCTGAAGCTTTCTTT
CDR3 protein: CASTSPEVGAEAFF

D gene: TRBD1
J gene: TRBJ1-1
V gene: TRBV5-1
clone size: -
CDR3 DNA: TGCGCCAGCAGCCTAGGACAGGGAAACATGAACACTGAAGCTTTCTTT
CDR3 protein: CASSLGQGNMNTEAFF

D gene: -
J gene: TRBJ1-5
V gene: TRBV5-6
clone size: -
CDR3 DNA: TGTGCCAGCAGCTTGCGGGGTACCAGCAATCAGCCCCAGCATTTT
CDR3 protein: CASSLRGTSNQPQHF

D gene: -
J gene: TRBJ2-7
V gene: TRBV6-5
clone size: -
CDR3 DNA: TGTGCCAGCAAACGGACTAATCTAGCTTACGAGCAGTACTTC
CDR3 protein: CASKRTNLAYEQYF

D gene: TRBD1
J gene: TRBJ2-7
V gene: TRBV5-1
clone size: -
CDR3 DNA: TGCGCCAGCAGCTCGTTAGACAGGGGGCTCTACGAGCAGTACTTC
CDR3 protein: CASSSLDRGLYEQYF

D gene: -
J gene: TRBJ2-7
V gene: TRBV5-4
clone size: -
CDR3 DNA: TGTGCCAGCAGCTTGGGCAGAGCCTACGAGCAGTACTTC
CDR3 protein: CASSLGRAYEQYF

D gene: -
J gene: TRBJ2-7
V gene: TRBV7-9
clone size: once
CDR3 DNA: TGTGCCAGCAGCTTAGTGGAGTTACCGCAGTACTTC
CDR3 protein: CASSLVELPQYF

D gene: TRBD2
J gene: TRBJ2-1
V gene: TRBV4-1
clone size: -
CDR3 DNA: TGCGCCAGCAGCCAAGGACTAGCCGAAATGATACAGTTCTTC
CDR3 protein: CASSQGLAEMIQFF

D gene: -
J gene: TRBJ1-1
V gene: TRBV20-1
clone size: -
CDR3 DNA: TGCAGTGCCATATACCCTGAAGCTTTCTTT
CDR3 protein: CSAIYPEAFF

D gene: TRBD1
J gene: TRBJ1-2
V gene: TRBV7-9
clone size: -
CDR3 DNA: TGTGCCAGCAGTCTCCGGACAGGGACGCATAACTATGGCTACACCTTC
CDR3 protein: CASSLRTGTHNYGYTF

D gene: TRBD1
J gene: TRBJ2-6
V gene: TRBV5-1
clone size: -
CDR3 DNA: TGCGCCAGCAGCTCGACAGGGACTGGGGCCAACGTCCTGACTTTC
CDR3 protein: CASSSTGTGANVLTF

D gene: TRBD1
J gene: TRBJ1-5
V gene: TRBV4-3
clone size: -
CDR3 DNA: TGCGCCAGCAGCCAAGGACAGGGCGGACAGCCCCAGCATTTT
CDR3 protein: CASSQGQGGQPQHF

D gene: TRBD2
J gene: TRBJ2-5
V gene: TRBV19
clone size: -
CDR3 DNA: TGTGCCAGTAGCCCCTCTAGCGGGAGGAAAGAGACCCAGTACTTC
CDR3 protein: CASSPSSGRKETQYF

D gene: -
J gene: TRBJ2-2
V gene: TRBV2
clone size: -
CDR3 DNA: TGTGCCAGCAGCCCGAGCGGCATTGGGGAGCTGTTTTTT
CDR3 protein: CASSPSGIGELFF

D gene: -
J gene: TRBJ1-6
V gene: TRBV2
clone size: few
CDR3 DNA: TGTGCCAGCAGTGAAGTACTACAGGGTGTCACACCCCTCCACTTT
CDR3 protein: CASSEVLQGVTPLHF

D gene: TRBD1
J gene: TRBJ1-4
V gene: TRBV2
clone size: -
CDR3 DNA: TGTGCCAGCAAGTCCGCGACAGGGAGGGGTGAAAAACTGTTTTTT
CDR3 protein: CASKSATGRGEKLFF

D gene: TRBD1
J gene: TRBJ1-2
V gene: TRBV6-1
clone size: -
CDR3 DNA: TGTGCCAGCAGTGAAGGTTTAGGACAGGCGGGCTATGGCTACACCTTC
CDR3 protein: CASSEGLGQAGYGYTF

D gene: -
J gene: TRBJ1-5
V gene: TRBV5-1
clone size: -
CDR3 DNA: TGCGCCAGCAGCCCTGGGGCAGGCGAATTCAATCAGCCCCAGCATTTT
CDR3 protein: CASSPGAGEFNQPQHF

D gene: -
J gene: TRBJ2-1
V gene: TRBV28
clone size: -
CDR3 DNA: TGTGCCAGCAGTTTAGCGGGGGCATACAATGAGCAGTTCTTC
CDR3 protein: CASSLAGAYNEQFF

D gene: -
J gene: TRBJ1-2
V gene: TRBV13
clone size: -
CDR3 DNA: TGTGCCAGCAGCCCGACGGACGGCTATGGCTACACCTTC
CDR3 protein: CASSPTDGYGYTF

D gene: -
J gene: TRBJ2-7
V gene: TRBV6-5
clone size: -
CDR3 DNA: TGTGCCAGCAGTTACACGGGACACTCCTACGAGCAGTACTTC
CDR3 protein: CASSYTGHSYEQYF

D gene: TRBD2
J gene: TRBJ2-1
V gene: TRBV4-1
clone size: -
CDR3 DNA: TGCGCCAGCAGCCCCCTAGGACTAGCCGGTCCCCGATTCTTC
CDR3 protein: CASSPLGLAGPRFF

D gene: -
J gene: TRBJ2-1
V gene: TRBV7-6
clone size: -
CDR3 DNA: TGTGCCAGCAGCCCGGTATGGGGCCAGCGGAATGAGCAGTTCTTC
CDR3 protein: CASSPVWGQRNEQFF

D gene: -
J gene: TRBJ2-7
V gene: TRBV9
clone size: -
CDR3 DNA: TGTGCCAGCAGCGTAGCAGGGAATTCCCCCTACGAGCAGTACTTC
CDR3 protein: CASSVAGNSPYEQYF

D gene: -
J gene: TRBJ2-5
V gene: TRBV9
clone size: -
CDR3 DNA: TGTGCCAGCAGCGTAGACGGGAGAAAGACCCAGTACTTC
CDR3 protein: CASSVDGRKTQYF

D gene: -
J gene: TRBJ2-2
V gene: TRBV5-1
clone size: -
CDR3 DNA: TGCGCCAGCAGCCGGCAATATGGGGAGCTGTTTTTT
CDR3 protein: CASSRQYGELFF

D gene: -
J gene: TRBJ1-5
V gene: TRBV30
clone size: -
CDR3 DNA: TGTGCCTGGAGTGCCGGGGACATCACTCAGCCCCAGCATTTT
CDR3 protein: CAWSAGDITQPQHF

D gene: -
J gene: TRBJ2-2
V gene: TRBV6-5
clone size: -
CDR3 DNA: TGTGCCAGCAGCCTCGACCCCACCGGGGAGCTGTTTTTT
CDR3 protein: CASSLDPTGELFF

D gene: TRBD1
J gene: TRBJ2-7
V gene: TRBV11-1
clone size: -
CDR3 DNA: TGTGCCAGCAGCATAACAGGGGGCGAGTACGAGCAGTACTTC
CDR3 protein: CASSITGGEYEQYF

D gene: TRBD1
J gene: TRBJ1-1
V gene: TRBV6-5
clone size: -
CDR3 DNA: TGTGCCAGCAGTTACTCTCGACAGGGTCGTACTGAAGCTTTCTTT
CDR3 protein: CASSYSRQGRTEAFF

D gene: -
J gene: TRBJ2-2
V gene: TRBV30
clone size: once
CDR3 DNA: TGTGCCTGGAGTTCCAGGGCCGGGGAGCTGTTTTTT
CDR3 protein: CAWSSRAGELFF